The 32 T cell receptor beta chains reported below all come from one sample, sequenced in a study of graft-versus-host responses after intestinal transplantation. Clones were sequenced by immunoSEQ multiplex PCR, and TCRdb holds only the in-frame ones, with some missing. The sample contains 22,000 or so clones, around 81% of which appear only once. Lymphocytes (intraepithelial and lamina propria) were released by processing the graft tissue. Sequences were derived from ileum tissue, sampled 12 days after intestinal transplant. The receptor source for this set is a human patient who received an intestinal transplant, so some T cells may come from the graft donor.

This clone was detected only once. This chain links TRBV2 with TRBJ2-7; D not resolved. The V end lost 7 bases, the J end lost 2 bases, and 9 bases lay between the germline ends. The CDR3 totals 12 residues. Per the germline V gene, CDR1 is SNHLY and CDR2 is FYNNEI. The CDR3: CASIPGPYEQYF. In DNA, the CDR3 is TGTGCCAGCATTCCAGGCCCCTACGAGCAGTACTTC.

In this sample, this clone turned up a few times. The chain uses TRBV4-3 and TRBJ2-7; TRBD2 matches 8 bases. This CDR3 has 14 amino acids. The V gene end was trimmed by 1 base and the J gene end by 2 bases; junction bases not matched to a gene: 1. Germline assignment: CDR1 LGHNA and CDR2 YSLEER. The CDR3 protein is CASSQAGGPYEQYF. The CDR3 DNA follows: TGCGCCAGCAGCCAAGCGGGAGGGCCCTACGAGCAGTACTTC.

This clone was seen more than once but under ten times. The chain employs TRBV27 and TRBJ2-7; D is ambiguous. Trimming cost V 4 bases and J 0 bases, with 4 bases left between them. CDR1 and CDR2 (germline): MNHEY, SMNVEV (reference sequence). CDR3 length: 12 residues. The CDR3 sequence: CASSYNSYEQYF. CDR3 DNA: TGTGCCAGCAGTTACAACTCCTACGAGCAGTACTTC.

The gene calls are TRBV9 and TRBJ2-5; D uncertain. Germline loops: CDR1 SGDLS, CDR2 YYNGEE. The CDR3 is 13 amino acids. With 0 bases removed from V and 9 bases from J, the gap between germline ends came to 12 bases. CDR3 residues: CASSVDPLRAQYF. The CDR3 region has the DNA TGTGCCAGCAGCGTAGACCCACTTCGGGCCCAGTACTTC.

The rearrangement uses TRBV6-1 and TRBJ2-3; 7 bases match TRBD1. The length of the CDR3 is 14 residues. V trimming: 6 bases; J trimming: 2 bases; junction bases outside the gene matches: 5. CDR1 MNHNS and CDR2 SASEGT come from the germline V gene. The chain's CDR3 is CASSRDSHTDTQYF. The CDR3 DNA reads TGTGCCAGCAGCCGGGACAGCCACACAGATACGCAGTATTTT.

The chain carries TRBV7-2 and TRBJ2-3; maybe TRBD2 (6 bases). Trimming took 6 bases from V and 0 from J, leaving 10 bases between them. CDR3 length: 14 residues. Germline assignment: CDR1 SGHTA and CDR2 FQGNSA. CDR3 amino acids: CASREGSSTDTQYF. The CDR3 DNA reads as TGTGCCAGCAGGGAGGGGTCTAGCACAGATACGCAGTATTTT.

This clone was detected only a few times. The gene calls are TRBV19 and TRBJ2-7, with D possibly matching TRBD1 (5 bases). Trimming pared 10 bases from V and 3 bases from J, leaving 16 bases between. This CDR3 region has 13 residues. The germline V gene encodes CDR1 LNHDA and CDR2 SQIVND (reference sequence). The CDR3 spells CATRAGPYYEQYF. The CDR3 DNA sequence: TGTGCCACCCGGGCAGGGCCTTACTACGAGCAGTACTTC.

The chain links TRBV28 to TRBJ1-1, with 7 bases that match TRBD1. V trimming: 3 bases; J trimming: 1 base; junction bases outside the gene matches: 5. This CDR3 spans 15 amino acids. Germline V lookup: CDR1 MDHEN, CDR2 SYDVKM. CDR3 protein: CASSFRGISNTEAFF. The CDR3 DNA follows: TGTGCCAGCAGTTTCAGGGGGATTTCGAACACTGAAGCTTTCTTT.

The J gene is TRBJ1-2, the V gene TRBV6-1; 9 bases map to TRBD1. CDR1 and CDR2 (germline): MNHNS, SASEGT. This CDR3 contains 12 residues. The junction had 4 bases not matched to a gene; V was cut back by 6 bases and J by 8 bases. This CDR3 is CASRPGQGGYTF. CDR3 bases: TGTGCCAGCAGACCGGGACAGGGAGGCTACACCTTC.

The chain uses TRBV28 and TRBJ2-1, with D perhaps TRBD1 (6 bases). The CDR3 has 16 amino acids. The V end was cut by 7 bases, the J end by 8 bases, with 24 bases between. The germline V gene has CDR1 MDHEN and CDR2 SYDVKM. This CDR3 reads CASNQFPRRGIDEQFF. The DNA of the CDR3 is TGTGCCAGCAACCAGTTCCCACGCAGGGGTATCGATGAGCAGTTCTTC. The entire variable domain, with the rest obtained from reference TRBV28 and TRBJ2-1, is as follows: DVKVTQSSRYLVKRTGEKVFLECVQDMDHENMFWYRQDPGLGLRLIYFSYDVKMKEKGDIPEGYSVSREKKERFSLILESASTNQTSMYLCASNQFPRRGIDEQFFGPGTRLTVL.

This clone was seen a handful of times. The chain uses TRBV4-3 and TRBJ2-5; TRBD2 matches 9 bases. Germline values: CDR1 LGHNA, CDR2 YSLEER. Trimming removed 0 bases from V and 4 bases from J; junction bases left unmatched: 3. The CDR3 runs 15 residues. CDR3 in amino acids: CASSQDLLAGETQYF. CDR3 in DNA: TGCGCCAGCAGCCAAGATCTACTAGCGGGAGAGACCCAGTACTTC.

This chain's CDR3 is CASSQGTSAQDTQYF. In DNA, the CDR3 is TGTGCCAGCAGCCAAGGGACTAGCGCCCAGGATACGCAGTATTTT. The gene calls are TRBV5-5 and TRBJ2-3; 10 bases align to TRBD2. V trimming: 4 bases; J trimming: 6 bases; junction bases outside the gene matches: 8. The CDR3 is 15 residues long. The V gene's germline CDR1 is SGHKS and CDR2 YYEKEE (reference sequence).

The chain recombines TRBV25-1 with TRBJ2-7; 10 nucleotides agree with TRBD1. CDR3 length: 13 residues. V gave up 6 bases and J gave up 5 bases; unmatched junction bases: 4. Germline V gene sequence: CDR1 MGHDK, CDR2 SYGVNS. The CDR3 bases are TGTGCCAGCAGGGACAGGGGGTCCCACGAGCAGTACTTC. It is translated as CASRDRGSHEQYF.

This clone appeared a few times. This chain uses TRBV9 with TRBJ1-2, with TRBD1 matching over 7 bases. The CDR3 consists of 16 residues. The germline CDR1 and CDR2 sequences are SGDLS and YYNGEE. Trimming at V came to 0 bases and at J to 6 bases, leaving 11 bases not matched to a gene. As DNA, the CDR3 is TGTGCCAGCAGCGTAGGGCCCGACAGGGCGGCAGATGGCTACACCTTC. It codes for CASSVGPDRAADGYTF.

This chain joins TRBV6-1 and TRBJ2-7; a weak D match, TRBD1 (6 bases). CDR3 length equals 11 residues. In germline, CDR1 is MNHNS, CDR2 SASEGT. Deletions cut 6 bases from V and 6 bases from J, with 9 bases between. The CDR3 region is CASRIQGEQYF. DNA for the CDR3: TGTGCCAGCAGGATACAGGGCGAGCAGTACTTC.

The rearrangement joins TRBV27 to TRBJ2-3; 7 nucleotides line up with TRBD1. This CDR3 contains 16 residues. Per germline, CDR1 MNHEY and CDR2 SMNVEV (reference sequence). Trimming cost V 6 bases and J 7 bases; bases outside gene matches: 16. CDR3 nucleotide sequence: TGTGCCAGCAGACCTATCCGGGACAGTCAAGCCCATACGCAGTATTTT. This codes for CASRPIRDSQAHTQYF.

This sequence joins TRBV12-5 and TRBJ2-7; possibly TRBD2 for D (6 bases). V was pared by 6 bases and J by 3 bases, with 18 bases between. The germline gives CDR1 LGHNT, CDR2 FRNRAP. The CDR3 has 15 amino acids. CDR3: CASGPTWTEGYEQYF. As DNA, the CDR3 is TGTGCTAGTGGCCCGACTTGGACGGAGGGCTACGAGCAGTACTTC.

The chain is built from TRBV11-2 and TRBJ2-1, with 9 bases identical to TRBD2. The CDR3 sequence is 16 residues long. Trimming removed 6 bases from V and 4 bases from J; junction bases left unmatched: 10. The V gene's germline CDR1 is SGHAT and CDR2 FQNNGV. CDR3 protein: CASSTPLAGRYNEQFF. The CDR3 nucleotides read TGTGCCAGCAGTACACCTCTAGCGGGGCGGTACAATGAGCAGTTCTTC.

V is TRBV7-8 and J is TRBJ2-7; 8 positions match TRBD2. After removal of 5 bases from V and 5 bases from J, the junction contained 11 bases not matched to a gene. Per germline, CDR1 SGHVS and CDR2 FQNEAQ. The CDR3 runs to 15 residues. DNA for the CDR3: TGTGCCAGCAGCGTCCTGAGCGGGAGTGGGAACGAGCAGTACTTC. Encoded protein: CASSVLSGSGNEQYF.

In this sample, this clone turned up once. The rearrangement links TRBV2 to TRBJ2-2, with 9 bases that match TRBD2. Germline V CDR1 and CDR2: SNHLY, FYNNEI. CDR3 size: 14 residues. Germline trimming cut 8 bases from V and 4 bases from J; bases unmatched to any gene: 5. CDR3 nucleotides: TGTGCCAGCGATCCTAGCGGGGTCACCGGGGAGCTGTTTTTT. This sequence encodes CASDPSGVTGELFF.

The chain recombines TRBV10-2 with TRBJ2-7, with a weak D call TRBD2 (5 bases). V was trimmed by 7 bases and J by 6 bases, leaving 10 bases between them. This CDR3 has 11 residues. Per the germline V gene, CDR1 is WSHSY and CDR2 is SAAADI. Here the CDR3 DNA reads TGCGCCAGCATCGGGGTTGGCGAGCAGTACTTC. Its translation is CASIGVGEQYF.

The rearrangement joins TRBV6-4 to TRBJ2-3; 10 bases match TRBD1. The germline V gene has CDR1 MRHNA and CDR2 SNTAGT. The V segment lost 5 bases and the J segment 3 bases; nucleotides outside the gene matches: 5. The CDR3 loop spans 15 amino acids. CDR3 coding DNA: TGTGCCAGCAGTACGACGGGACAGGGGACAGATACGCAGTATTTT. Residues: CASSTTGQGTDTQYF.

The genes are TRBV28 and TRBJ2-1; 14 positions match TRBD2. This CDR3 is 18 amino acids long. Looked up from germline, CDR1 is MDHEN and CDR2 is SYDVKM. Trimming took 6 bases from V and 3 from J; bases not matched to a gene: 10. CDR3 coding DNA: TGTGCCAGCAGCCACCCCGGGACTAGCGGGAGAGACTACAATGAGCAGTTCTTC. It is translated as CASSHPGTSGRDYNEQFF.

Points on this clone: At one boundary the junction diverges from the germline segment, which might be a read error. V is TRBV29-1 and J is TRBJ2-7, with TRBD1 matching 8 bases. This CDR3 region has 10 residues. The germline V gene encodes CDR1 SQVTM and CDR2 ANQGSEA. The CDR3 loop reads CSAGTGPRFF. The CDR3 bases are TGCAGCGCCGGGACAGGTCCAAGGTTTTTC.

The chain couples TRBV6-1 to TRBJ2-7, with D perhaps TRBD2 (6 bases). V lost 10 bases, J lost 1 base, and 14 bases lay in between. The CDR3 totals 13 residues. Germline V gene sequence: CDR1 MNHNS, CDR2 SASEGT. The CDR3 DNA follows: TGTGCCACCCTCGGGGGACGATCCTACGAGCAGTACTTC. Its translation: CATLGGRSYEQYF.

This clone has just one count. The chain carries TRBV7-6 and TRBJ2-7; 9 bases are shared with TRBD1. The CDR3 is 15 amino acids. The V and J ends lost 6 bases and 2 bases, in that order; junction bases with no gene match: 8. Germline V CDR1 and CDR2: SGHVS, FNYEAQ. The CDR3: CASSPYRDRAYEQYF. CDR3 nucleotide sequence: TGTGCCAGCAGTCCTTACCGGGACAGGGCCTACGAGCAGTACTTC.

This clone was seen a few times. The chain has TRBV13 and TRBJ2-7; a weak D match, TRBD1 (5 bases). V lost 5 bases and J 3 bases, leaving 11 bases between the germline ends. CDR3 length: 13 amino acids. Germline V gene sequence: CDR1 PRHDT, CDR2 FYEKMQ (reference sequence). CDR3 amino acids: CASSAPDSYEQYF. Written as DNA, the CDR3 is TGTGCCAGCAGCGCCCCCGACAGCTACGAGCAGTACTTC.

The chain employs TRBV6-6 and TRBJ2-1, with 13 bases matching TRBD2. CDR3 size: 13 residues. The germline gives CDR1 MNHNY, CDR2 SVGAGI (reference sequence). V shed 9 bases and J 6 bases; nucleotides not matched to a gene: 2. CDR3 bases: TGTGCCAGTGGACTAGCGGGGGTCAATGAGCAGTTCTTC. Translating gives CASGLAGVNEQFF.

The chain recombines TRBV14 with TRBJ2-2; tentatively, D is TRBD1 (6 bases). V was clipped by 3 bases and J by 7 bases, with 12 bases between them. The CDR3 sequence is 14 residues long. Per germline, CDR1 SGHDN and CDR2 FVKESK. The CDR3 region is CASSQVRGGGELFF. CDR3 coding DNA: TGTGCCAGCAGCCAGGTCCGAGGGGGCGGGGAGCTGTTTTTT.

V and J are TRBV29-1 and TRBJ2-7; weak D call: TRBD2 (5 bases). The CDR3 is 12 amino acids. Germline lookup yields CDR1 SQVTM and CDR2 ANQGSEA. V was clipped by 6 bases and J by 9 bases, with 18 bases between them. This CDR3 is CSVPAPIGGQYF. The CDR3 bases are TGCAGCGTCCCGGCCCCAATAGGAGGGCAGTACTTC.

The CDR3 here is CASSPLGTSGRADTQYF. CDR3 coding DNA: TGTGCCAGCAGCCCCCTAGGGACTAGCGGGAGAGCAGATACGCAGTATTTT. The chain couples TRBV4-2 to TRBJ2-3, with 14 bases fitting TRBD2. Germline CDR1 is LGHNA and CDR2 is YNFKEQ. The CDR3 has 17 amino acids. With 4 bases clipped from V and 4 bases from J, the junction kept 7 bases outside the gene matches.

This chain links TRBV5-4 with TRBJ2-5; 9 positions match TRBD2. CDR1 and CDR2 from the germline V gene are SGHNT and YYREEE (reference sequence). The CDR3 is made up of 16 amino acids. After removal of 4 bases from V and 3 bases from J, the junction contained 10 bases not matched to a gene. CDR3 in amino acids: CASSPGGGGVEETQYF. The CDR3 DNA follows: TGTGCCAGCAGCCCGGGGGGCGGGGGGGTCGAAGAGACCCAGTACTTC.